Below, one T cell receptor (beta chain) is given with its context. It has no known antigen specificity. Qualities for individual bases were not recorded, and no much larger clone is one base off. This specimen comes from a study of technical replicates of blood from a few donors (dated by TCRdb to about 2017). The library was generated by the immunoSEQ multiplex PCR assay. In TCRdb, the immuneACCESS table is reduced to in-frame sequences with V and J assigned. These tables do not hold every clone; where another copy was compared, an unresolved V gene accounts for under half, and the others remain unexplained. Present in this sample are 53,000 or so clones, just under 95% of which were seen just once. 4.2% of the sample goes to the ten largest clones. This sequence was found in a human donor in good health. Some clones in this sample may be carry-over from other donors' samples. Sequenced: PBMCs.

The nucleotide sequence reads as follows: TGCGCCAGCAGCCAAGTAGGAGAGACGGGATACAATGAGCAGTTCTTC. The resulting protein is CASSQVGETGYNEQFF. This sequence uses TRBV4-1 and TRBJ2-1; perhaps TRBD2 is the D gene, with 5 bases matching. Trimming costs V 1 base and J 4 bases, and their ends lie 14 bases apart. Via the germline V gene, CDR1 is MGHRA and CDR2 YSYEKL. Measured from the cysteine to the phenylalanine, the CDR3 is 16 residues long. Only CDR3 DNA is held: 48 bases, read in frame from base 1.